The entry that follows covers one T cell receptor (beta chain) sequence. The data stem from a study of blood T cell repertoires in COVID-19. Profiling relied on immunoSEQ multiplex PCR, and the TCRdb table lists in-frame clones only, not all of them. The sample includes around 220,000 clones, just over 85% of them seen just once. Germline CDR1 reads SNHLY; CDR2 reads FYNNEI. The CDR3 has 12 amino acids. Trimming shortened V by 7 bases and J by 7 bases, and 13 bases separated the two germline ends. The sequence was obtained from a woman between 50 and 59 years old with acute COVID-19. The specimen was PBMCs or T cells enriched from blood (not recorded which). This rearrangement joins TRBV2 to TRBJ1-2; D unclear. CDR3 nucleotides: TGTGCCAGCAAGGAAGTGCGGCGTGGCTACACCTTC. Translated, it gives CASKEVRRGYTF. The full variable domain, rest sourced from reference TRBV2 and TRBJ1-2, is EPEVTQTPSHQVTQMGQEVILRCVPISNHLYFYWYRQILGQKVEFLVSFYNNEISEKSEIFDDQFSVERPDGSNFTLKIRSTKLEDSAMYFCASKEVRRGYTFGSGTRLTVV.